This is a list of T cell receptor beta chains from one sample in a study of CD8 T cells in ankylosing spondylitis. TCRdb re-analysed the 5' RACE reads in MiXCR, keeping a single row per CDR3 protein. The table has about 240,000 distinct CDR3 sequences, around 10% seen once; the top ten hold under 7%. Source material: blood, either unsorted or a sorted T cell fraction (not recorded which). These receptors all stem from a male donor with ankylosing spondylitis or in good health (not recorded which). Both conserved end residues are part of each CDR3. Fields, in order: clone size, V gene, D gene, J gene, CDR3 DNA, CDR3 protein. D genes are given only for firm matches. Clone size is not always given. Where it is, it says once, few, many or a class for expanded clones.

clone size: many; V gene: TRBV9; D gene: NA; J gene: TRBJ2-1; CDR3 DNA: TGTGCCAGCAGCCCTAGAGGGGGGAACTACAATGAGCAGTTCTTC; CDR3 protein: CASSPRGGNYNEQFF
clone size: many; V gene: TRBV6-5; D gene: NA; J gene: TRBJ1-2; CDR3 DNA: TGTGCCAGCAGTCCACAAAACTATGGCTACACCTTC; CDR3 protein: CASSPQNYGYTF
clone size: many; V gene: TRBV4-1; D gene: TRBD1; J gene: TRBJ1-1; CDR3 DNA: TGCGCCAGCAGCCTATTCAGAGGGACAGGGAGTCCGGGCACTGAAGCTTTCTTT; CDR3 protein: CASSLFRGTGSPGTEAFF
clone size: many; V gene: TRBV5-6; D gene: TRBD2; J gene: TRBJ2-1; CDR3 DNA: TGTGCCAGCAGCTTACCGACTAGCGGCAATGAGCAGTTCTTC; CDR3 protein: CASSLPTSGNEQFF
clone size: NA; V gene: TRBV29-1; D gene: NA; J gene: TRBJ2-2; CDR3 DNA: TGCAGCGTTGAGATCGCGGGCGGGGAGCTGTTTTTT; CDR3 protein: CSVEIAGGELFF
clone size: many; V gene: TRBV29-1; D gene: TRBD1; J gene: TRBJ2-3; CDR3 DNA: TGCAGCGTTGAAGATCTTTGGGCGACAGGGGAACACCCTGGAAGCACAGATACGCAGTATTTT; CDR3 protein: CSVEDLWATGEHPGSTDTQYF
clone size: many; V gene: TRBV5-4; D gene: NA; J gene: TRBJ2-3; CDR3 DNA: TGTGCCAGCAGCTTGGTCTCCTCAGGTCACACAGATACGCAGTATTTT; CDR3 protein: CASSLVSSGHTDTQYF
clone size: many; V gene: TRBV29-1; D gene: NA; J gene: TRBJ2-4; CDR3 DNA: TGCAGCGTTGTAGTACTAGCCAAAAACATTCAGTACTTC; CDR3 protein: CSVVVLAKNIQYF
clone size: many; V gene: TRBV6-5; D gene: NA; J gene: TRBJ1-1; CDR3 DNA: TGTGCCAGCAGTTACACGCGTTATGGGGGGAGAGGAAACACTGAAGCTTTCTTT; CDR3 protein: CASSYTRYGGRGNTEAFF
clone size: few; V gene: TRBV7-9; D gene: NA; J gene: TRBJ2-2; CDR3 DNA: TGTGCCAGCAGCTTAGCGGGGGCCTTTCCCACCGGGGAGCTGTTTTTT; CDR3 protein: CASSLAGAFPTGELFF
clone size: few; V gene: TRBV6-6; D gene: NA; J gene: TRBJ1-2; CDR3 DNA: TGTGCCAGCACGGCCAACGATAACTATGGCTACACCTTC; CDR3 protein: CASTANDNYGYTF
clone size: NA; V gene: TRBV5-6; D gene: NA; J gene: TRBJ2-7; CDR3 DNA: TGTGCCAGCAGCTTTCCTAAGGATCCCTACGAGCAGTACTTC; CDR3 protein: CASSFPKDPYEQYF
clone size: many; V gene: TRBV5-6; D gene: NA; J gene: TRBJ2-7; CDR3 DNA: TGTGCCAGCAGCTCCACCCCGAGAGCGGTATCCTACGAGCAGTACTTC; CDR3 protein: CASSSTPRAVSYEQYF
clone size: many; V gene: TRBV20-1; D gene: TRBD1; J gene: TRBJ1-2; CDR3 DNA: TGCAGTGCTCAAAGGGGGACAGGCTATGGCTACACCTTC; CDR3 protein: CSAQRGTGYGYTF
clone size: few; V gene: TRBV11-2; D gene: NA; J gene: TRBJ2-7; CDR3 DNA: TGTGCCAGCAGCCCCGTTGGCCGTAGACAGGGGAGGGCCTACGAGCAGTACTTC; CDR3 protein: CASSPVGRRQGRAYEQYF
clone size: NA; V gene: TRBV7-9; D gene: NA; J gene: TRBJ1-1; CDR3 DNA: TGTGCCAGCAGACATACAAAAACAGGGAGATTGGACACTGAAGCTTTCTTT; CDR3 protein: CASRHTKTGRLDTEAFF
clone size: few; V gene: TRBV5-1; D gene: TRBD1; J gene: TRBJ2-5; CDR3 DNA: TGCGCCAGCAGCTCCGGGACAGGGGGCCCGTGGGAGACCCAGTACTTC; CDR3 protein: CASSSGTGGPWETQYF
clone size: many; V gene: TRBV7-3; D gene: NA; J gene: TRBJ2-3; CDR3 DNA: TGTGCCAGCAGCTTTTCCCGGGCCGCAACAGATACGCAGTATTTT; CDR3 protein: CASSFSRAATDTQYF
clone size: many; V gene: TRBV12-3/TRBV12-4; D gene: TRBD1; J gene: TRBJ1-2; CDR3 DNA: TGTGCCAGCAGACCCGGGACAGGGGCTGGCTACACCTTC; CDR3 protein: CASRPGTGAGYTF
clone size: many; V gene: TRBV5-1; D gene: TRBD2; J gene: TRBJ2-2; CDR3 DNA: TGCGCCAGCAGCTTCAGATTAGCGGGCAACACCGGGGAGCTGTTTTTT; CDR3 protein: CASSFRLAGNTGELFF
clone size: NA; V gene: TRBV11-2; D gene: NA; J gene: TRBJ2-3; CDR3 DNA: TGTGCCAGCAGCTCCCTGGTGGAGAGCACAGATACGCAGTATTTT; CDR3 protein: CASSSLVESTDTQYF
clone size: NA; V gene: TRBV28; D gene: NA; J gene: TRBJ2-7; CDR3 DNA: TGTGCCAGCAGTTCCCGGGGCGAATACGAGCAGTACTTC; CDR3 protein: CASSSRGEYEQYF
clone size: many; V gene: TRBV5-1; D gene: NA; J gene: TRBJ2-3; CDR3 DNA: TGCGCCAGCAGCTTTGGCTGGGAAGGCACAGATACGCAGTATTTT; CDR3 protein: CASSFGWEGTDTQYF
clone size: few; V gene: TRBV3-1; D gene: NA; J gene: TRBJ2-7; CDR3 DNA: TGTGCCAGCAGCCACGCTCCGAGCGGCTACGAGCAGTACTTC; CDR3 protein: CASSHAPSGYEQYF
clone size: medium-sized; V gene: TRBV24-1; D gene: NA; J gene: TRBJ2-3; CDR3 DNA: TGTGCCACCAGTGGCGGGGATACGCAGTATTTT; CDR3 protein: CATSGGDTQYF
clone size: few; V gene: TRBV3-1; D gene: NA; J gene: TRBJ2-3; CDR3 DNA: TGTGCCAGCAGCCAAGAGGAGGAGGGCACAGATACGCAGTATTTT; CDR3 protein: CASSQEEEGTDTQYF
clone size: many; V gene: TRBV27; D gene: TRBD2; J gene: TRBJ2-3; CDR3 DNA: TGTGCCAGCAGTTTCTCTAGCGGGGGCACAGATACGCAGTATTTT; CDR3 protein: CASSFSSGGTDTQYF
clone size: few; V gene: TRBV27; D gene: NA; J gene: TRBJ1-1; CDR3 DNA: TGTGCCAGCAGTTTAAGCCCGGGGACTGAAGCTTTCTTT; CDR3 protein: CASSLSPGTEAFF
clone size: few; V gene: TRBV5-4; D gene: NA; J gene: TRBJ2-2; CDR3 DNA: TGTGCCAGCAGCCCTGGCCCTGAGTCGAACACCGGGGAGCTGTTTTTT; CDR3 protein: CASSPGPESNTGELFF
clone size: NA; V gene: TRBV5-6; D gene: NA; J gene: TRBJ1-2; CDR3 DNA: TGTGCCAGCAGCCCGCCGGGGACGAGGCGCGGCTACACCTTC; CDR3 protein: CASSPPGTRRGYTF
clone size: NA; V gene: TRBV7-9; D gene: NA; J gene: TRBJ2-7; CDR3 DNA: TGTGCCAGCAGCTTGATGTCCATCGGCAGCTCCTACGAGCAGTACTTC; CDR3 protein: CASSLMSIGSSYEQYF
clone size: many; V gene: TRBV5-1; D gene: TRBD2; J gene: TRBJ2-3; CDR3 DNA: TGCGCCAGCAGCTTGGAACTACGGGGGGGCACAGATACGCAGTATTTT; CDR3 protein: CASSLELRGGTDTQYF
clone size: NA; V gene: TRBV2; D gene: TRBD2; J gene: TRBJ2-1; CDR3 DNA: TGTGCCAGCACCCCCGGGACTAGCGGGAGTTGGATCAATGAGCAGTTCTTC; CDR3 protein: CASTPGTSGSWINEQFF
clone size: many; V gene: TRBV12-3/TRBV12-4; D gene: NA; J gene: TRBJ2-3; CDR3 DNA: TGTGCCAGCAGCCGACCTCTACGGGGTAGCACAGATACGCAGTATTTT; CDR3 protein: CASSRPLRGSTDTQYF
clone size: NA; V gene: TRBV6-4; D gene: NA; J gene: TRBJ2-7; CDR3 DNA: TGTGCCAGCAGTGACGCATACGAGCAGTACTTC; CDR3 protein: CASSDAYEQYF
clone size: many; V gene: TRBV20-1; D gene: TRBD2; J gene: TRBJ2-5; CDR3 DNA: TGCAGTGCCCAACTAGCGGGAGTACGGGAGACCCAGTACTTC; CDR3 protein: CSAQLAGVRETQYF
clone size: few; V gene: TRBV27; D gene: NA; J gene: TRBJ2-7; CDR3 DNA: TGTGCCAGCAGTCTAGGCCGGACAGACTACGAGCAGTACTTC; CDR3 protein: CASSLGRTDYEQYF
clone size: many; V gene: TRBV12-5; D gene: NA; J gene: TRBJ1-5; CDR3 DNA: TGTGCTAGTGGTTTGGGGGTAAATCAGCCCCAGCATTTT; CDR3 protein: CASGLGVNQPQHF
clone size: few; V gene: TRBV7-2; D gene: NA; J gene: TRBJ2-3; CDR3 DNA: TGTGCCAGCAGCGCCGGCACATCAGATACGCAGTATTTT; CDR3 protein: CASSAGTSDTQYF
clone size: many; V gene: TRBV12-3/TRBV12-4; D gene: NA; J gene: TRBJ2-5; CDR3 DNA: TGTGCCAGCACGGGGACACAAAAGACCCAGTACTTC; CDR3 protein: CASTGTQKTQYF
clone size: many; V gene: TRBV21-1; D gene: NA; J gene: TRBJ2-7; CDR3 DNA: TGTGCCAGCAGTCCTCTCACCCGGGGGGGCGGACTCTACGAGCAGTACTTC; CDR3 protein: CASSPLTRGGGLYEQYF
clone size: many; V gene: TRBV5-4; D gene: TRBD1; J gene: TRBJ2-2; CDR3 DNA: TGTGCCAGCAGCTTCCCCTTTCCAACCCGGACAGGGGGTCGCACCGGGGAGCTGTTTTTT; CDR3 protein: CASSFPFPTRTGGRTGELFF
clone size: many; V gene: TRBV7-9; D gene: NA; J gene: TRBJ1-2; CDR3 DNA: TGTGCCAGCAGCCCCCTAGGACAGACGTATGGCTACACCTTC; CDR3 protein: CASSPLGQTYGYTF
clone size: many; V gene: TRBV20-1; D gene: NA; J gene: TRBJ2-3; CDR3 DNA: TGCAGTGCCCTCGCCTGGCGGGCTAGCACAGATACGCAGTATTTT; CDR3 protein: CSALAWRASTDTQYF
clone size: many; V gene: TRBV5-1; D gene: NA; J gene: TRBJ2-7; CDR3 DNA: TGCGCCAGCAGCTTGGAAGGGTGGCCCTACGAGCAGTACTTC; CDR3 protein: CASSLEGWPYEQYF
clone size: many; V gene: TRBV5-6; D gene: TRBD2; J gene: TRBJ2-1; CDR3 DNA: TGTGCCAACCCCACTAGCGGGGAATACAATGAGCAGTTCTTC; CDR3 protein: CANPTSGEYNEQFF
clone size: few; V gene: TRBV28; D gene: TRBD1; J gene: TRBJ2-7; CDR3 DNA: TGTGCCAGCAGTAGGGACAGGGGCCGCTCCTACGAGCAGTACTTC; CDR3 protein: CASSRDRGRSYEQYF
clone size: many; V gene: TRBV15; D gene: NA; J gene: TRBJ2-1; CDR3 DNA: TGTGCCACCAGCAGAGATCTAGTAGGGGGTGAGCAGTTCTTC; CDR3 protein: CATSRDLVGGEQFF
clone size: many; V gene: TRBV20-1; D gene: TRBD2; J gene: TRBJ2-1; CDR3 DNA: TGCAGTGCAACCCACCGACTAGCCCCTGAGCAGTTCTTC; CDR3 protein: CSATHRLAPEQFF
clone size: many; V gene: TRBV29-1; D gene: NA; J gene: TRBJ2-1; CDR3 DNA: TGCAGCGTTGTGGACAGTGATAATGAGCAGTTCTTC; CDR3 protein: CSVVDSDNEQFF
clone size: many; V gene: TRBV5-6; D gene: NA; J gene: TRBJ1-4; CDR3 DNA: TGTGCCAGCAGTGTCGGAAGGAGCACTGAAAAACTGTTTTTT; CDR3 protein: CASSVGRSTEKLFF
clone size: many; V gene: TRBV5-1; D gene: NA; J gene: TRBJ1-6; CDR3 DNA: TGCGCCAGCAGCTTGGGCCCAGGGGTGGATTCACCCCTCCACTTT; CDR3 protein: CASSLGPGVDSPLHF
clone size: few; V gene: TRBV2; D gene: NA; J gene: TRBJ1-1; CDR3 DNA: TGTGCCAGCAGTGGGCCCCTCGAGGGGACTGAAGCTTTCTTT; CDR3 protein: CASSGPLEGTEAFF
clone size: NA; V gene: TRBV7-3; D gene: TRBD1; J gene: TRBJ2-1; CDR3 DNA: TGTGCCAGCAGTTCGAATGCGGGACAGGCATACAATGAGCAGTTCTTC; CDR3 protein: CASSSNAGQAYNEQFF
clone size: few; V gene: TRBV12-3/TRBV12-4; D gene: NA; J gene: TRBJ1-4; CDR3 DNA: TGTGCCAGCAGTCGCGCTGAAAAACTGTTTTTT; CDR3 protein: CASSRAEKLFF
clone size: NA; V gene: TRBV18; D gene: NA; J gene: TRBJ2-7; CDR3 DNA: TGTGCCAGCTCATCGGACGGTTACGCGCAGTACTTC; CDR3 protein: CASSSDGYAQYF